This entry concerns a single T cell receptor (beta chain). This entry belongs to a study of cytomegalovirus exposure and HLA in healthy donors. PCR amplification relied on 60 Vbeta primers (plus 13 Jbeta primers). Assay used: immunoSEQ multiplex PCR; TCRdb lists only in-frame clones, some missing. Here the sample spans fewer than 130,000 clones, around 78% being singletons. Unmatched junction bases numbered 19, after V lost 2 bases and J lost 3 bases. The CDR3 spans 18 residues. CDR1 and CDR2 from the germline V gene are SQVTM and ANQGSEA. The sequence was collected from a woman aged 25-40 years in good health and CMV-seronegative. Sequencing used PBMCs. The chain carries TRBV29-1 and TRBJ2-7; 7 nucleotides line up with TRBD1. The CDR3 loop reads CSVEHRGVRGGLDYEQYF. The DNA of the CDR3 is TGCAGCGTTGAACACAGGGGTGTAAGAGGGGGATTGGACTACGAGCAGTACTTC.